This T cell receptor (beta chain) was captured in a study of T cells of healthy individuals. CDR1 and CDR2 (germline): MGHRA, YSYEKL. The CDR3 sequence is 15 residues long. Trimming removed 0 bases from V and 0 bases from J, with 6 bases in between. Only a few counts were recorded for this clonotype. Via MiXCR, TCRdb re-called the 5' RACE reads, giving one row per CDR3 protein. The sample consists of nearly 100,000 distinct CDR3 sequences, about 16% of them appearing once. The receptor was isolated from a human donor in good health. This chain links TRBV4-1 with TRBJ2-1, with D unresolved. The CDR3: CASSQDYFSYNEQFF. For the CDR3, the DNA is TGCGCCAGCAGCCAAGACTACTTCTCCTACAATGAGCAGTTCTTC.